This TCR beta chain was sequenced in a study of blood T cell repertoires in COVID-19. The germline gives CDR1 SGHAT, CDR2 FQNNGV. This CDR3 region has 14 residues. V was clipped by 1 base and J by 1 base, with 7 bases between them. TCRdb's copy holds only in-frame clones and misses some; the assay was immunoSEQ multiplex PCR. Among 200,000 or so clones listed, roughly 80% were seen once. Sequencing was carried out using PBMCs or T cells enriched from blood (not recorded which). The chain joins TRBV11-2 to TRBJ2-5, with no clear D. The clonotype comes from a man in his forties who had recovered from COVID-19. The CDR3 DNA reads TGTGCCAGCAGCTTAGGTCCTAGCCAAGAGACCCAGTACTTC. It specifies CASSLGPSQETQYF. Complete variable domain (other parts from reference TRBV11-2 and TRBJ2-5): EAGVAQSPRYKIIEKRQSVAFWCNPISGHATLYWYQQILGQGPKLLIQFQNNGVVDDSQLPKDRFSAERLKGVDSTLKIQPAKLEDSAVYLCASSLGPSQETQYFGPGTRLLVL.